This TCR beta chain was recovered during a study of technical replicates of blood from a handful of donors. Trimming removed 10 bases from V and 2 bases from J, with 20 bases in between. The CDR3 extends over 16 amino acids. CDR1 is MNHEY, CDR2 SMNVEV, per germline (reference sequence). TCRdb's table, derived via immunoSEQ multiplex PCR, lists solely in-frame clones and lacks some. The table has around 80,000 clones, roughly 98% seen once. The genes are TRBV27 and TRBJ2-2, with D perhaps TRBD1 (6 bases). The sequencing input was T cells isolated from PBMCs. The clonotype comes from a human donor in good health. The CDR3 protein is CATADVGDTNTGELFF. As DNA, the CDR3 is TGTGCCACTGCCGATGTGGGGGACACCAACACCGGGGAGCTGTTTTTT.